The entry below gives a single T cell receptor (beta chain) sequence along with its context. This entry belongs to a study of T-cell memory formation after mild COVID-19. The ends lost 0 bases at V and 1 base at J; junction bases unmatched: 9. Germline CDR1 reads KGHSH; CDR2 reads LQKENI. The CDR3 totals 18 residues. MiXCR, applied by TCRdb to the 5' RACE reads, yields one record per CDR3 protein. The table shows 550,000 to 700,000 distinct CDR3 sequences, with 15% to 20% occurring only once. The source of this sequence is an adult woman who had mild COVID-19 (a few samples of this study predate the infection). Cell type and time point are not known. V and J are TRBV18 and TRBJ2-3, with 8 bases fitting TRBD1. What was sequenced was PBMCs or a T cell subset sorted from them (not recorded which). For the CDR3, the DNA is TGTGCCAGCTCACCACCGCGGGGAGGACAGGGAGGCACAGATACGCAGTATTTT. Translated, it gives CASSPPRGGQGGTDTQYF.